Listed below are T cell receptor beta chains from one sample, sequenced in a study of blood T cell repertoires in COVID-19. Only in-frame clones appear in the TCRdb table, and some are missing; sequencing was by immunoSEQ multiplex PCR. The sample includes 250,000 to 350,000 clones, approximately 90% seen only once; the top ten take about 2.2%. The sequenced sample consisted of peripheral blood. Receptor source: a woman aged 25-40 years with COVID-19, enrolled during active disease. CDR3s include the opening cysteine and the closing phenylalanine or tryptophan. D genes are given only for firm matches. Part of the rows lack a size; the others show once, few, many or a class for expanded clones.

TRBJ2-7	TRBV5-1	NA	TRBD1	TGCGCCAGCAGCCCCAATCCTGACAGGGTGAGCGAGCAGTACTTC	CASSPNPDRVSEQYF
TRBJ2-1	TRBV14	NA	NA	TGTGCCAGCAGCCAAGGGGTGACTAGTAAGTTCTTC	CASSQGVTSKFF
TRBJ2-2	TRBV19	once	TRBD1	TGTGCCAGTAGTCCCGCCGACAGGGGGGCCACCGGGGAGCTGTTTTTT	CASSPADRGATGELFF
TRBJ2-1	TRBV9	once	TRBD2	TGTGCCAGCAGCTCGAGGAGGGAGGGAAGCTCCTACAATGAGCAGTTCTTC	CASSSRREGSSYNEQFF
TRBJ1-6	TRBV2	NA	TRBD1	TGTGCCAGCAGGGCTGGGACAGGGGTTTCGCCCCTCCACTTT	CASRAGTGVSPLHF
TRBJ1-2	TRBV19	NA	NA	TGTGCCAGCAAGGAACAGAGATTAAGGTACTATGGCTACACCTTC	CASKEQRLRYYGYTF
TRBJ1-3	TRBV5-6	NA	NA	TGTGCCAGCAGCTTACAGGGCTCTGGAAACACCATATATTTT	CASSLQGSGNTIYF
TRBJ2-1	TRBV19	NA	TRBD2	TGTGCCAGTAGTTCCCTGACTAGCGGGAGTTGGGATGAGCAGTTCTTC	CASSSLTSGSWDEQFF
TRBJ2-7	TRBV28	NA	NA	TGTGCCAGCAGACGACAGTCTGGGACTGGAACCTACGAGCAGTACTTC	CASRRQSGTGTYEQYF
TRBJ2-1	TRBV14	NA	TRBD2	TGTGCCAGCAGCCAAGATGTACTAGCGGGAGACATCGGCTCCTACAATGAGCAGTTCTTC	CASSQDVLAGDIGSYNEQFF
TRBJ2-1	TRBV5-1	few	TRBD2	TGCGCCAGCAGCTTTGAGCCGACCAGAGGGAGGGCCTTCAATGAGCAGTTCTTC	CASSFEPTRGRAFNEQFF
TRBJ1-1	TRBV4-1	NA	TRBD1	TGCGCCAGCAGCCAAGGTGCAGGGGGTAACACTGAAGCTTTCTTT	CASSQGAGGNTEAFF
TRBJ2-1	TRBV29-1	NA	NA	TGCAGCGTTGAAAACAGGGGAGGCTACAATGAGCAGTTCTTC	CSVENRGGYNEQFF
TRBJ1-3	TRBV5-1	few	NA	TGCGCCAGCAGCTTGGAGTCCGCCCCGAGCTCTGGAAACACCATATATTTT	CASSLESAPSSGNTIYF
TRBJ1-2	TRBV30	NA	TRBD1	TGTGCCTGGAGTGGAGACAGGGGGCTTCTCCCCCTCGGCTACACCTTC	CAWSGDRGLLPLGYTF